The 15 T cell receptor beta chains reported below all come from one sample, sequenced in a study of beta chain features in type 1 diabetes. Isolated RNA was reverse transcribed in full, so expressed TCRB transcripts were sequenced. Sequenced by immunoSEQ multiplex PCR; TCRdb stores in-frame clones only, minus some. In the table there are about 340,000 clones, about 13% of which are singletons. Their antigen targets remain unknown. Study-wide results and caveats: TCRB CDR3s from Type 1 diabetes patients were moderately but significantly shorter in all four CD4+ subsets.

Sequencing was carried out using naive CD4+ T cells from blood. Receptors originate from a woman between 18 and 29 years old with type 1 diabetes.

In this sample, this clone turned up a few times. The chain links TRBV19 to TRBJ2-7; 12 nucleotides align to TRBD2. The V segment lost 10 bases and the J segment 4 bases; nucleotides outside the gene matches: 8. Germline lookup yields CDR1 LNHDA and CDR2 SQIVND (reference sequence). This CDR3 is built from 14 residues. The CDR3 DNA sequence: TGTGCCACCAGAGAGACTAGCGGGAGTTACGAGCAGTACTTC. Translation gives CATRETSGSYEQYF. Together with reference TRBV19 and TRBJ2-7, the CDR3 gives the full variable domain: DGGITQSPKYLFRKEGQNVTLSCEQNLNHDAMYWYRQDPGQGLRLIYYSQIVNDFQKGDIAEGYSVSREKKESFPLTVTSAQKNPTAFYLCATRETSGSYEQYFGPGTRLTVT.

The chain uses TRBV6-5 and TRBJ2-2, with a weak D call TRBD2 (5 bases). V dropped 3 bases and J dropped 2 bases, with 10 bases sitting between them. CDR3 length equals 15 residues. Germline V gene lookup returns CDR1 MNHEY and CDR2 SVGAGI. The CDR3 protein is CASSYGGYNTGELFF. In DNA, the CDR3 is TGTGCCAGCAGTTATGGAGGATATAACACCGGGGAGCTGTTTTTT.

The CDR3 DNA sequence: TGTGCCAGCAGCTTGGGCAGGGAGGGCCAGCCCCAGCATTTT. Its protein is CASSLGREGQPQHF. This chain joins TRBV7-2 and TRBJ1-5, with D possibly matching TRBD1 (5 bases). V lost 3 bases and J 7 bases, leaving 13 bases between the germline ends. CDR1 and CDR2 (germline): SGHTA, FQGNSA. The CDR3 is 14 amino acids.

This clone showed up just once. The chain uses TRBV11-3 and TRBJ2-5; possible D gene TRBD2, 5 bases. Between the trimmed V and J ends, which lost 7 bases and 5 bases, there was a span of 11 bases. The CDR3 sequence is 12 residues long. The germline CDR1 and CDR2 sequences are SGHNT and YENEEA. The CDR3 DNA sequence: TGTGCCAGCACCAAGACGGGGGAGACCCAGTACTTC. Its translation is CASTKTGETQYF.

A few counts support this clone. As DNA, the CDR3 is TGCAGCGCTGGGGACAGGAGGATGGACGAGCAGTACTTC. This translates into CSAGDRRMDEQYF. The chain has TRBV29-1 and TRBJ2-7; TRBD1 matches 8 bases. Germline assignment: CDR1 SQVTM and CDR2 ANQGSEA. The CDR3 consists of 13 residues. V lost 7 bases to trimming and J lost 5 bases; unmatched junction nucleotides: 10.

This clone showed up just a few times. The CDR3 DNA is TGTGCCAGCTCACCACGTGTGACTAGCTTGGTCAATGAGCAGTTCTTC. Translation gives CASSPRVTSLVNEQFF. The chain employs TRBV18 and TRBJ2-1; 7 bases line up with TRBD2. The length of the CDR3 is 16 residues. From germline, CDR1 is KGHSH and CDR2 LQKENI. Trimming at V came to 1 base and at J to 6 bases, leaving 9 bases not matched to a gene.

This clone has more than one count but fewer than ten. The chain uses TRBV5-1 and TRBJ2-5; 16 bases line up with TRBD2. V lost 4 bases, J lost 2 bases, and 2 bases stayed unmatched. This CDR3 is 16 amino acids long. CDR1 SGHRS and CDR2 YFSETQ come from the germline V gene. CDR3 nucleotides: TGCGCCAGCAGCAAGGGACTAGCGGGAGGGCAAGAGACCCAGTACTTC. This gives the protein CASSKGLAGGQETQYF.

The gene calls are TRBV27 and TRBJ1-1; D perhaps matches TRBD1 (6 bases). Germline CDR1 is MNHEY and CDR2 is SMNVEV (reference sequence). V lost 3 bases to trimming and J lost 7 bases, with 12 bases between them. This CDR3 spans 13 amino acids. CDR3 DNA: TGTGCCAGCAGTTTCTTGGGGGCCCGTGAAGCTTTCTTT. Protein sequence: CASSFLGAREAFF.

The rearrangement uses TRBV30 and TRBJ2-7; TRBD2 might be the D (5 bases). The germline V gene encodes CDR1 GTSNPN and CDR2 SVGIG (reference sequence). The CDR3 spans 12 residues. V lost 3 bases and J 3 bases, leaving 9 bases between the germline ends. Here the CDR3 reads CAWSPEGYEQYF. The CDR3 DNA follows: TGTGCCTGGAGCCCTGAGGGCTACGAGCAGTACTTC.

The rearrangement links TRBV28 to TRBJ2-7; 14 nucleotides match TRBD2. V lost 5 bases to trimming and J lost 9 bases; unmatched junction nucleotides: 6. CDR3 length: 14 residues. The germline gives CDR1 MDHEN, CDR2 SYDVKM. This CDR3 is CASSQTSGRAGQYF. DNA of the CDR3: TGTGCCAGCAGTCAGACTAGCGGGAGGGCCGGGCAGTACTTC. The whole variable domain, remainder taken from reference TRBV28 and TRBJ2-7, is DVKVTQSSRYLVKRTGEKVFLECVQDMDHENMFWYRQDPGLGLRLIYFSYDVKMKEKGDIPEGYSVSREKKERFSLILESASTNQTSMYLCASSQTSGRAGQYFGPGTRLTVT.

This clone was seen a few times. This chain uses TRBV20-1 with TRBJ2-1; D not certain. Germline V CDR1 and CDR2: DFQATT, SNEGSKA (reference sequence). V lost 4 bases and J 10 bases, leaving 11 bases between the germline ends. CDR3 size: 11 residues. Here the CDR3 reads CSAIPSGEQFF. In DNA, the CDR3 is TGCAGTGCTATCCCTAGTGGGGAGCAGTTCTTC.

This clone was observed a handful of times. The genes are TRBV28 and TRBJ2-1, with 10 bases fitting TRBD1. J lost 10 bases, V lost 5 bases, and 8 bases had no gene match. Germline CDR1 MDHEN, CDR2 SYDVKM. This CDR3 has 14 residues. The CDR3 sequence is CASSTRQGAGEQFF. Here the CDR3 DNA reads TGTGCCAGCAGTACCCGACAGGGGGCGGGGGAGCAGTTCTTC.

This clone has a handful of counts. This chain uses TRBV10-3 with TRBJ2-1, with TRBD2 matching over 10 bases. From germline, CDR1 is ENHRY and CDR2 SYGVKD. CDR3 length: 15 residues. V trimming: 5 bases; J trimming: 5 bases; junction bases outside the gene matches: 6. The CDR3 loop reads CAISPGLARDNEQFF. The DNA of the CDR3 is TGTGCCATCAGTCCGGGACTAGCGAGAGACAATGAGCAGTTCTTC.

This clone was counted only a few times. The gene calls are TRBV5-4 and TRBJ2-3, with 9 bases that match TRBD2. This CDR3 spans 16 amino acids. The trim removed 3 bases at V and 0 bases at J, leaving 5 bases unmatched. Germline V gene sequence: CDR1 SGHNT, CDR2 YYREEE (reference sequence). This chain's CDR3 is CASSSRLAASTDTQYF. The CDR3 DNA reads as TGTGCCAGCAGCTCCAGACTAGCGGCTAGCACAGATACGCAGTATTTT.

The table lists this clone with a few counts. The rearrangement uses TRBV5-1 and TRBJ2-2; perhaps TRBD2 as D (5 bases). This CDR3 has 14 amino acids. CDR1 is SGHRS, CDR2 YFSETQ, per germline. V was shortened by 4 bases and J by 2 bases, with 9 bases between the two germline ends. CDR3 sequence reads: CASSAGINTGELFF. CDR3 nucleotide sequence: TGCGCCAGCAGCGCCGGGATCAACACCGGGGAGCTGTTTTTT.